Given below is one T cell receptor (beta chain) in context. These data belong to a study of sequential checkpoint blockade in melanoma. About the study: Maintenance nivolumab came after either treatment sequence. TCRbeta immunosequencing was performed on DNA from roughly 90 pretreatment melanoma tumor samples.

The table came from immunoSEQ multiplex PCR; TCRdb's copy has only in-frame clones and leaves some out. The data show some 9,200 clones, less than 30% seen once. Treatment reported: randomized to nivolumab then ipilimumab (arm A) or the reverse (arm B). The CDR3 is made up of 13 amino acids. Germline V lookup: CDR1 SQVTM, CDR2 ANQGSEA. Unmatched junction bases numbered 11, after V lost 6 bases and J lost 7 bases. V usage is TRBV29-1 and J usage is TRBJ1-2; TRBD1 matches 7 bases. This specimen consisted of tumor tissue (inferred from file names), obtained from a patient given nivolumab and ipilimumab in sequence. The receptor comes from a human donor with melanoma. CDR3 sequence: CSVETGTARGYTF. DNA of the CDR3: TGCAGCGTGGAAACCGGGACAGCGCGTGGCTACACCTTC.